This paragraph covers one TCR beta chain sequence. Antigen specificity is unknown. The PCR had 60 Vbeta and 13 Jbeta primers. The data were produced by immunoSEQ multiplex PCR, yet TCRdb's version contains in-frame clones alone and is incomplete. Its table records about 70,000 clones. The data derive from a study of cytomegalovirus exposure and HLA in healthy donors. These donors counted as nominally healthy when sampled, but unrecorded immune exposures were likely. The CDR3 totals 18 residues. V dropped 0 bases and J dropped 0 bases, with 15 bases sitting between them. Germline V gene sequence: CDR1 LNHNV, CDR2 YYDKDF (reference sequence). Study findings and constraints: In vitro checks showed that a few CMV-associated chains really do target CMV antigens. Immune exposure was documented only through CMV serostatus. Several of the most significant clusters appeared, in a later analysis, to be linked to common viral pathogens.

The clonotype was recovered from a female donor in good health and CMV-seropositive. The V call is TRBV15, the J call TRBJ2-4, with a weak D call TRBD2 (6 bases). Sequencing used PBMCs. The CDR3 DNA reads as TGTGCCACCAGCAGAGATGGGGCGGGGACTCTAGCCAAAAACATTCAGTACTTC. This sequence encodes CATSRDGAGTLAKNIQYF.